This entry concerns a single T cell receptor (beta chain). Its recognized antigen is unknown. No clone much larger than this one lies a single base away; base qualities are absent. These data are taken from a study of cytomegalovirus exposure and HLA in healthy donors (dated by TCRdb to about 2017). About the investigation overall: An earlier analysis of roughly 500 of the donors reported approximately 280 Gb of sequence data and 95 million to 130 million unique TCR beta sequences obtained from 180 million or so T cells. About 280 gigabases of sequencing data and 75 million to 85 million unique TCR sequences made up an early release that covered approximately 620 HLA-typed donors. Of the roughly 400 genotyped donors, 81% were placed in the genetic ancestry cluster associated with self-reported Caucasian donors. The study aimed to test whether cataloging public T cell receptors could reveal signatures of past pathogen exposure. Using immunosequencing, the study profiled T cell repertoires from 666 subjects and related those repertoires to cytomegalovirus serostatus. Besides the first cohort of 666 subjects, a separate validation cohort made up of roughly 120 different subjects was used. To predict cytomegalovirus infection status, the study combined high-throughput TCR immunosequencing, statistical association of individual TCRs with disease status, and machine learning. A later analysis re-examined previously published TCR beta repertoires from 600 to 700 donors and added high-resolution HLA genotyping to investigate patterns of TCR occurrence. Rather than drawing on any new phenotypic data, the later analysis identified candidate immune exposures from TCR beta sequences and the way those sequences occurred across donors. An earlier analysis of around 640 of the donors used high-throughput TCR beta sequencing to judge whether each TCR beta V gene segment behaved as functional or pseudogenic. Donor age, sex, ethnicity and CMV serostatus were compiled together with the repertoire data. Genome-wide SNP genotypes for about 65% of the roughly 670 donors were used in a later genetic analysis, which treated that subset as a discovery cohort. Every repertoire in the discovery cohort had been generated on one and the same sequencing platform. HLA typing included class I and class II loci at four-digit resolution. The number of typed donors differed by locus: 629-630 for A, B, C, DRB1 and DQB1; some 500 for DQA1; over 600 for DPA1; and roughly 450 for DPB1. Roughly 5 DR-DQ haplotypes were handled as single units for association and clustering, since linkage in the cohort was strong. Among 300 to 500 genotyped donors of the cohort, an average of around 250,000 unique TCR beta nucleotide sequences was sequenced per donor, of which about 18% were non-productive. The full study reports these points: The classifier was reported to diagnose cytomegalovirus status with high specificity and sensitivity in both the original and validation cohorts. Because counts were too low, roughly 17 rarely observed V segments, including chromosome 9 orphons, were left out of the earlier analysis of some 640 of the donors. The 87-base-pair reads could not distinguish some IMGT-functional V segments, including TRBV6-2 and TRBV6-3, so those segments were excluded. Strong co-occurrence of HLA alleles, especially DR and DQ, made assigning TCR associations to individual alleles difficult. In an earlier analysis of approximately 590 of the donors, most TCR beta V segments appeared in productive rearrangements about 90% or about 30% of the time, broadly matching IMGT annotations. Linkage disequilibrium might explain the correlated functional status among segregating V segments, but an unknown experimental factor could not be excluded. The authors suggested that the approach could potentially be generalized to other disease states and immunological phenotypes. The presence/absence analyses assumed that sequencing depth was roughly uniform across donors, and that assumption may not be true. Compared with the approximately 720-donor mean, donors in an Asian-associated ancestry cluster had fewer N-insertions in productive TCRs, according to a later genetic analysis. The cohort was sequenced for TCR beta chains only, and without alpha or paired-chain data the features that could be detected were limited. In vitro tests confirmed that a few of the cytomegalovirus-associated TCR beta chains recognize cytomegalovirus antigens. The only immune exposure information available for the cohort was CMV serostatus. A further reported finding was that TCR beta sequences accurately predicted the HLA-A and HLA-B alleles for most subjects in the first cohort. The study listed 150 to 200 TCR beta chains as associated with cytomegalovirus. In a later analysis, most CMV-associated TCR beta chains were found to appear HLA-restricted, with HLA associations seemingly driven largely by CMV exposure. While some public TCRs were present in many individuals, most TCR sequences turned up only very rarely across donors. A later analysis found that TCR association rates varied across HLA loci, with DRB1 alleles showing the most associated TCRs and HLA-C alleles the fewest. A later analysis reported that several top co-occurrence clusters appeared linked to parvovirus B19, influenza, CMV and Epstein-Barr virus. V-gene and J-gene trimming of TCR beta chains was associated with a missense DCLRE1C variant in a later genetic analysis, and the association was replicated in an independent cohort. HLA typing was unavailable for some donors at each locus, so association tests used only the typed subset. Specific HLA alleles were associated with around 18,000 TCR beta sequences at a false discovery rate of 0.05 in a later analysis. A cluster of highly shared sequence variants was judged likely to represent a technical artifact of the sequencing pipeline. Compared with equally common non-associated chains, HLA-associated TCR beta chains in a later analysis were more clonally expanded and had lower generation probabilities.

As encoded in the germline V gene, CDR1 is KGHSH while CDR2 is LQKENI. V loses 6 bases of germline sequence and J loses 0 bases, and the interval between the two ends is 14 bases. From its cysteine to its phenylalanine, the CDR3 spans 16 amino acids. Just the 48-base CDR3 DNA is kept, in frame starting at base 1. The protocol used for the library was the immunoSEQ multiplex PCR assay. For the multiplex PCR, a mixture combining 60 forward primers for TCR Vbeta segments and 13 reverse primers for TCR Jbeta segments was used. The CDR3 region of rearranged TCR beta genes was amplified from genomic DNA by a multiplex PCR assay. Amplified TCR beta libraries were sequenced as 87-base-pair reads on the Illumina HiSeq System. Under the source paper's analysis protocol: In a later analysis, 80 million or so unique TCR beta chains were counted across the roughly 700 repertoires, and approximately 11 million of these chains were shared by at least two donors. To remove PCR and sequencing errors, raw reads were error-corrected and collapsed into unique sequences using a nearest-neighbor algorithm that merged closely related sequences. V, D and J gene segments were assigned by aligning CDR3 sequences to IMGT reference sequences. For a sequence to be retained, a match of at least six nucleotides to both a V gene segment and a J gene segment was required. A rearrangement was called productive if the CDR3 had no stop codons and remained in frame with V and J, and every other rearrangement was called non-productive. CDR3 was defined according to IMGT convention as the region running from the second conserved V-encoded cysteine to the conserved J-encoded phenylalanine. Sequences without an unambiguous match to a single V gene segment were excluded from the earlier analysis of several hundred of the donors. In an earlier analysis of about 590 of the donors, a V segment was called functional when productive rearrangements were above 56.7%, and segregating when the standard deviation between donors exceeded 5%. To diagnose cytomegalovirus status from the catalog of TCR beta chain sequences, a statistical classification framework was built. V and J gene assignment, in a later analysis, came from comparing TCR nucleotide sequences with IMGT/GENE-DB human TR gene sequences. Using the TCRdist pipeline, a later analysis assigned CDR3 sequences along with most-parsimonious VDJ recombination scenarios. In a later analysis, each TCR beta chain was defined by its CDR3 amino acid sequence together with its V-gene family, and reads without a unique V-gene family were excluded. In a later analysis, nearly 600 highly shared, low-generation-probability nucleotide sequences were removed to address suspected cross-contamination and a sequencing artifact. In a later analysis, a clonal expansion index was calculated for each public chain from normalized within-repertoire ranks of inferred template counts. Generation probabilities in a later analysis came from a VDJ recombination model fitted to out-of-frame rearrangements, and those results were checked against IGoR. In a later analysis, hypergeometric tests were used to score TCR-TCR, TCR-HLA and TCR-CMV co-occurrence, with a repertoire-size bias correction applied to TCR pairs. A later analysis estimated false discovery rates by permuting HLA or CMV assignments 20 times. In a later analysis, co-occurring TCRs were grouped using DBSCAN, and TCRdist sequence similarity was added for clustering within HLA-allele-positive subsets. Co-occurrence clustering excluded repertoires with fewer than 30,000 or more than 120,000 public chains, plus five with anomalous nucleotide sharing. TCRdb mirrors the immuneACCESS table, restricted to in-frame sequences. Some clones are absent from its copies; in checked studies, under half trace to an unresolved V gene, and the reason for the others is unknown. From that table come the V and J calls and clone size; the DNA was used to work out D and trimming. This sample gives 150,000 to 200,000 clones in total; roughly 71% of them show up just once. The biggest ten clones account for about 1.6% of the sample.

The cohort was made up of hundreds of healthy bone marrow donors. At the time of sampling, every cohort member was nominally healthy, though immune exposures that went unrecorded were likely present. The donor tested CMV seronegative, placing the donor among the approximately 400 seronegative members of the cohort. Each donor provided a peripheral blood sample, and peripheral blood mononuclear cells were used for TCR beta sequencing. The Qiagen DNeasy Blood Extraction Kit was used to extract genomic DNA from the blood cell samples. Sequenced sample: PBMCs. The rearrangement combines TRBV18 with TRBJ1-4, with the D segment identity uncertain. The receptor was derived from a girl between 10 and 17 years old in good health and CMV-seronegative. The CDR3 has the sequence CASSRTTVSTNEKLFF. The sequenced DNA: TGTGCCAGCTCCCGCACCACGGTCTCAACTAATGAAAAACTGTTTTTT. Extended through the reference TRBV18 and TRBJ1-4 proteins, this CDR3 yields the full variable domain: NAGVMQNPRHLVRRRGQEARLRCSPMKGHSHVYWYRQLPEEGLKFMVYLQKENIIDESGMPKERFSAEFPKEGPSILRIQQVVRGDSAAYFCASSRTTVSTNEKLFFGSGTQLSVL.